This paragraph covers one T cell receptor beta chain sequence. This specimen belongs to a study of blood T cell repertoires in COVID-19. At the level of the study: Italy, Spain and the United States were the sources of the convalescent and acute COVID-19 samples.

Authors' analysis steps: Estimated nucleated cell counts came from reference gene primer amplification. The data were produced by immunoSEQ multiplex PCR, yet TCRdb's version contains in-frame clones alone and is incomplete. V and J calls and clone size come straight from that table; D and trimming were deduced from the DNA. The sample lists around 100,000 clones, over 85% occurring once. A Seattle source enrolled patients during active infection and followed them longitudinally. Germline V lookup: CDR1 SGHAT, CDR2 FQNNGV. Trimming removed 6 bases from V and 2 bases from J, with 13 bases in between. The CDR3 covers 15 residues.

Material: peripheral blood. This chain links TRBV11-2 with TRBJ2-2, with D possibly being TRBD1 (5 bases). The TCR comes from a woman in her forties or fifties with COVID-19, enrolled during active disease. As DNA, the CDR3 is TGTGCCAGCAGTCGCGCAGGGATCAACACCGGGGAGCTGTTTTTT. Encoded protein: CASSRAGINTGELFF.